This paragraph reports one TCR beta chain. Treatment reported: some 19 received Ad26.COV2.S at low or high dose, single or two shots; several received placebo; per-sample allocation not given. Vaccine and placebo recipients were sampled on day 63 after the first injection. The data belong to a study of Ad26.COV2.S vaccination and SARS-CoV-2 variants. Using immunoSEQ multiplex PCR, the repertoire was profiled, and TCRdb retains in-frame clones only, with some absent. The sample has about half a million clones; about nine tenths are singletons. The sequence was obtained from a person between 18 and 60 years old who received the Ad26.COV2.S COVID-19 vaccine or a placebo. The sequencing here drew on peripheral blood, taken in a trial of Ad26.COV2.S vaccine versus placebo.

The CDR3 DNA sequence: TGTGCCAGCAGCTTAGGTCCTAGCGGGCCCTACGAGCAGTACTTC. Encoded protein: CASSLGPSGPYEQYF. V is TRBV11-2 and J is TRBJ2-7; 8 positions match TRBD2. This CDR3 has 15 amino acids. The V and J ends lost 1 base and 2 bases, in that order; junction bases with no gene match: 4. Germline-derived CDR1 and CDR2 are SGHAT and FQNNGV. The full variable domain, its missing parts supplied by reference TRBV11-2 and TRBJ2-7, is EAGVAQSPRYKIIEKRQSVAFWCNPISGHATLYWYQQILGQGPKLLIQFQNNGVVDDSQLPKDRFSAERLKGVDSTLKIQPAKLEDSAVYLCASSLGPSGPYEQYFGPGTRLTVT.